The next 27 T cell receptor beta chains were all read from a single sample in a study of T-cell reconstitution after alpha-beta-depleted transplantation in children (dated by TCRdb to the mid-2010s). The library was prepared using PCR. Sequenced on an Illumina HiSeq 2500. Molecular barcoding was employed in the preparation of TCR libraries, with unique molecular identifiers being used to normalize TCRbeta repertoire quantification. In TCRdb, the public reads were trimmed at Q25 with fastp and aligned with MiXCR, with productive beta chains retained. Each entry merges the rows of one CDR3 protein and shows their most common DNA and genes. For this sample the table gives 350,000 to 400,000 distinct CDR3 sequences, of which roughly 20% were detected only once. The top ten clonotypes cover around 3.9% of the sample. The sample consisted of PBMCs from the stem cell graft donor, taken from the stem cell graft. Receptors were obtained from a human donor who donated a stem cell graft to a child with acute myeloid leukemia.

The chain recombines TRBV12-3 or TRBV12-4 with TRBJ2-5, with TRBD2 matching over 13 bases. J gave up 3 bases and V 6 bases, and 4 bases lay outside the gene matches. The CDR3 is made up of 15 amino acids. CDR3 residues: CASSLTSGRKETQYF. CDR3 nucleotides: TGTGCCAGCAGCCTGACTAGCGGGAGGAAAGAGACCCAGTACTTC.

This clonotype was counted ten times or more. CDR3 sequence (DNA): TGCAGCATACTAGGCGACACCGGGGAGCTGTTTTTT. As protein: CSILGDTGELFF. The J gene is TRBJ2-2, the V gene TRBV29-1; maybe TRBD2 (5 bases). CDR3 length: 12 residues. V was trimmed by 8 bases and J by 3 bases, leaving 10 bases between them. Germline V gene lookup returns CDR1 SQVTM and CDR2 ANQGSEA.

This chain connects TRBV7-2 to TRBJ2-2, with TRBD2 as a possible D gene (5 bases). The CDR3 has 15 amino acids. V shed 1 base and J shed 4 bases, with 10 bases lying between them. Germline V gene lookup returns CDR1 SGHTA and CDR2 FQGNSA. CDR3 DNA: TGTGCCAGCAGCTTAGAAAGCGGAGCCACCGGGGAGCTGTTTTTT. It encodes CASSLESGATGELFF.

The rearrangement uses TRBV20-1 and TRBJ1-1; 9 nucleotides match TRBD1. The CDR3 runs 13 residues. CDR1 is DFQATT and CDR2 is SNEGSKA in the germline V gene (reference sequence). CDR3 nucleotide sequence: TGCAGGACAGGGGGTAGTATGAACACTGAAGCTTTCTTT. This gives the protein CRTGGSMNTEAFF.

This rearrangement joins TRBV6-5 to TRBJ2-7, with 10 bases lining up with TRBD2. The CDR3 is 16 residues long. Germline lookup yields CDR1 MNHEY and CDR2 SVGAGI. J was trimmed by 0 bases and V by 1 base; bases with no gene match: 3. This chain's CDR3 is CASSYFSSGGSYEQYF. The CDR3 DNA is TGTGCCAGCAGTTACTTTTCTAGCGGGGGCTCCTACGAGCAGTACTTC.

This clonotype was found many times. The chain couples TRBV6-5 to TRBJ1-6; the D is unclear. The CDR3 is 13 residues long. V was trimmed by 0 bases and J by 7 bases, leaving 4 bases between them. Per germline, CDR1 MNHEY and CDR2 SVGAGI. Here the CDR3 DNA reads TGTGCCAGCAGTTACTCGAACAATTCACCCCTCCACTTT. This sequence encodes CASSYSNNSPLHF.

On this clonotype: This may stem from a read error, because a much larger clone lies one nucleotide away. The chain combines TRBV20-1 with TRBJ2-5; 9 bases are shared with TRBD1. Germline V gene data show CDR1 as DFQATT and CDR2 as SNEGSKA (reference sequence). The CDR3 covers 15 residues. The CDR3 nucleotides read TGCTGTGCTCCACAGGGGGCCACGTACCAAGAGACCCAGTACTTC. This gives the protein CCAPQGATYQETQYF.

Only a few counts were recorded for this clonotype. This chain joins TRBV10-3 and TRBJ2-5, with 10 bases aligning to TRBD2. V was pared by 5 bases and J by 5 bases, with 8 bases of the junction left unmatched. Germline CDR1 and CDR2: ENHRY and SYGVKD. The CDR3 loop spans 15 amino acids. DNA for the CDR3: TGTGCCATCAGTCGTACTAGCGGGAAGTCGGAGACCCAGTACTTC. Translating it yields CAISRTSGKSETQYF.

The CDR3 nucleotides read TGTGCCAGATCGTTCCGGGACAGGGGCCTGTACGAGCAGTACTTC. Encoded protein: CARSFRDRGLYEQYF. V and J are TRBV21-1 and TRBJ2-7; TRBD1 was called by the table and not checked on the DNA. TRBV21-1 is flagged as a pseudogene. The CDR3 runs to 15 residues.

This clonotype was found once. CDR3 sequence (DNA): TGTGCCAGCAGCCTTGAGGGGGGAGTCTCCTACGAGCAGTACTTC. Its translation: CASSLEGGVSYEQYF. The rearrangement links TRBV7-6 to TRBJ2-7; either TRBD1 or TRBD2 may supply D (6 bases each). CDR3 size: 15 residues. V lost 5 bases and J 0 bases, leaving 14 bases between the germline ends. The V gene's germline CDR1 is SGHVS and CDR2 FNYEAQ.

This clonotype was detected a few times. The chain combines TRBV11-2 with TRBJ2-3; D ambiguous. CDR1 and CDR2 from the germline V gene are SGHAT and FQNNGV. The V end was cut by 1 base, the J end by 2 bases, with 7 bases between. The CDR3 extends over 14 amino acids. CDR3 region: CASSLGYFTDTQYF. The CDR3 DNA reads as TGTGCCAGCAGCTTAGGGTACTTCACAGATACGCAGTATTTT.

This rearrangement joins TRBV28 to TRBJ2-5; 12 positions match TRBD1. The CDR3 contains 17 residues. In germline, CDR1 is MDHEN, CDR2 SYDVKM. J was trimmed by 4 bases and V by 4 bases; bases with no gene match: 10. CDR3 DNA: TGTGCCAGCAGTTCCCCCCTCCGGGACAGGGGGCTAGAGACCCAGTACTTC. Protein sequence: CASSSPLRDRGLETQYF.

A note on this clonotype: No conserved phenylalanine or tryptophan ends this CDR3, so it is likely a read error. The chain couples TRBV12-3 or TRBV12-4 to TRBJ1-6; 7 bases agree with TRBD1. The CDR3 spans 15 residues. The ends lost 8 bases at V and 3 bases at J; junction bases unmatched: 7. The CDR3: CASSQTGRYNSPLHS. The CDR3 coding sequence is TGTGCCAGCTCTCAGACAGGGCGCTATAATTCACCCCTCCACTCT.

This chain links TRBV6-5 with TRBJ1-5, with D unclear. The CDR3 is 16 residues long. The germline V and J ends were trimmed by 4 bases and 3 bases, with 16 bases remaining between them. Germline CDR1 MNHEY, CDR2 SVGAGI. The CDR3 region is CASSSLISGLNQPQHF. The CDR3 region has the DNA TGTGCCAGCAGTTCCCTCATCTCGGGTCTCAATCAGCCCCAGCATTTT.

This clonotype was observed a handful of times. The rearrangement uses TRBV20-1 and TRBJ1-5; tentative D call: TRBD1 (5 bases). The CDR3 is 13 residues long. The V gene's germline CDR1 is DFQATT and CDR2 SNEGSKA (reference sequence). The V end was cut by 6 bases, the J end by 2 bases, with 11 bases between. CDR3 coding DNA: TGCAGTGCCCTAGTCAGGGGCAATCAGCCCCAGCATTTT. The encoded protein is CSALVRGNQPQHF.

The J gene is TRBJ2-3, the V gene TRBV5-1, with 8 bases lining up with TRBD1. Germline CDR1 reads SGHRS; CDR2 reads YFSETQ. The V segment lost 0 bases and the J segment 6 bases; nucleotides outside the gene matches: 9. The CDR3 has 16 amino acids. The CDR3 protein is CASSLAAAGGADTQYF. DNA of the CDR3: TGCGCCAGCAGCTTGGCCGCGGCAGGGGGCGCGGATACGCAGTATTTT.

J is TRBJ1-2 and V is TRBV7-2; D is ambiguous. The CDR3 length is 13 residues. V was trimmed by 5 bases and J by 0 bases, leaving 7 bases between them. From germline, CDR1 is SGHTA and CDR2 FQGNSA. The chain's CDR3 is CASSITTNYGYTF. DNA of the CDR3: TGTGCCAGCAGCATAACTACTAACTATGGCTACACCTTC. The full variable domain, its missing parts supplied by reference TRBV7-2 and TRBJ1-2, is GAGVSQSPSNKVTEKGKDVELRCDPISGHTALYWYRQSLGQGLEFLIYFQGNSAPDKSGLPSDRFSAERTGGSVSTLTIQRTQQEDSAVYLCASSITTNYGYTFGSGTRLTVV.

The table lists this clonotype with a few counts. The CDR3 coding sequence is TGTGCCAGCAGTTCTTTACTCCTCTACTTATTAGGCTCCTACAATGAGCAGTTCTTC. Protein product: CASSSLLLYLLGSYNEQFF. This chain links TRBV28 with TRBJ2-1; D is ambiguous. This CDR3 has 19 amino acids. The germline gives CDR1 MDHEN, CDR2 SYDVKM. Deletions cut 4 bases from V and 0 bases from J, with 22 bases between.

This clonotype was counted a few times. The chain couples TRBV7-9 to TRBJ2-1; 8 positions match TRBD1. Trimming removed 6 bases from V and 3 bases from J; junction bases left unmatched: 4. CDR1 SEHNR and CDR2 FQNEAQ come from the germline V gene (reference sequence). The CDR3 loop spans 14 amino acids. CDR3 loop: CASRRTGSYNEQFF. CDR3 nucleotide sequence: TGTGCCAGCAGACGGACAGGGAGCTACAATGAGCAGTTCTTC.

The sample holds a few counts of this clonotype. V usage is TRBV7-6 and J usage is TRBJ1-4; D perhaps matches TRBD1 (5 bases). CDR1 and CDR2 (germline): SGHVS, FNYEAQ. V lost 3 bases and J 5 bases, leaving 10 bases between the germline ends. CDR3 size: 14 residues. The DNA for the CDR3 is TGTGCCAGCAGCTTGGGACCGGGCAATGAAAAACTGTTTTTT. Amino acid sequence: CASSLGPGNEKLFF.

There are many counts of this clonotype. The CDR3 region is CSVDNSFGTGGKETQYF. CDR3 DNA sequence: TGCAGCGTTGATAACTCGTTCGGGACAGGGGGCAAGGAGACCCAGTACTTC. V and J are TRBV29-1 and TRBJ2-5; 12 positions match TRBD1. Germline CDR1 is SQVTM and CDR2 is ANQGSEA. This CDR3 has 17 residues. Trimming at V came to 3 bases and at J to 5 bases, leaving 13 bases not matched to a gene.

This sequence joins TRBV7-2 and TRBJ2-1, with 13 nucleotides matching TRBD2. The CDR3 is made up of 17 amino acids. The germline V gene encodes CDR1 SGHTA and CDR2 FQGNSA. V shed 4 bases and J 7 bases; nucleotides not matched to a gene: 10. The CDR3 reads CASSSTSGRMGYNEQFF. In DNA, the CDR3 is TGTGCCAGCAGCTCGACTAGCGGGAGGATGGGCTATAATGAGCAGTTCTTC.

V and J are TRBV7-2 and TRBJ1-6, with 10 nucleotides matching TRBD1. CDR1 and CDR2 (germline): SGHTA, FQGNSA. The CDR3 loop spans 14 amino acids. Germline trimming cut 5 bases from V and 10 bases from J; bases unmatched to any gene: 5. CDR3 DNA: TGTGCCAGCAGCATCGGACAGGGGGTATCACCCCTCCACTTT. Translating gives CASSIGQGVSPLHF.

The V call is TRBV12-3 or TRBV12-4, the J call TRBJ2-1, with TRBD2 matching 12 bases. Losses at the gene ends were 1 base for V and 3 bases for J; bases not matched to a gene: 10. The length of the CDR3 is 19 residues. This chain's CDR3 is CASSLGTRGLAGHYNEQFF. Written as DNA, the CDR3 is TGTGCCAGCAGTTTAGGAACCCGGGGACTAGCGGGCCACTACAATGAGCAGTTCTTC.

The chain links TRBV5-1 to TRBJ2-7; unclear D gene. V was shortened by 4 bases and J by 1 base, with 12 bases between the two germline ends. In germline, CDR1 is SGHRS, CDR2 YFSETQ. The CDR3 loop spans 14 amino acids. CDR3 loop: CASSQTDGSYEQYF. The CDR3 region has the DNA TGCGCCAGCAGCCAAACAGACGGTTCCTACGAGCAGTACTTC.

The CDR3: CAILDYNSYNEQFF. The CDR3 bases are TGTGCCATCCTAGACTATAACTCCTACAATGAGCAGTTCTTC. This rearrangement joins TRBV2 to TRBJ2-1; possibly TRBD2 for D (5 bases). V was pared by 10 bases and J by 0 bases, with 13 bases between. There are 14 residues in the CDR3. The germline CDR1 and CDR2 sequences are SNHLY and FYNNEI.

The CDR3 DNA reads TGTGCCAGCAGTTTGACAGGGCTCGGCTATGGCTACACCTTC. Protein: CASSLTGLGYGYTF. The chain recombines TRBV12-3 or TRBV12-4 with TRBJ1-2; 7 bases agree with TRBD1. Trimming at V came to 3 bases and at J to 4 bases, leaving 5 bases not matched to a gene. The CDR3 sequence is 14 residues long.